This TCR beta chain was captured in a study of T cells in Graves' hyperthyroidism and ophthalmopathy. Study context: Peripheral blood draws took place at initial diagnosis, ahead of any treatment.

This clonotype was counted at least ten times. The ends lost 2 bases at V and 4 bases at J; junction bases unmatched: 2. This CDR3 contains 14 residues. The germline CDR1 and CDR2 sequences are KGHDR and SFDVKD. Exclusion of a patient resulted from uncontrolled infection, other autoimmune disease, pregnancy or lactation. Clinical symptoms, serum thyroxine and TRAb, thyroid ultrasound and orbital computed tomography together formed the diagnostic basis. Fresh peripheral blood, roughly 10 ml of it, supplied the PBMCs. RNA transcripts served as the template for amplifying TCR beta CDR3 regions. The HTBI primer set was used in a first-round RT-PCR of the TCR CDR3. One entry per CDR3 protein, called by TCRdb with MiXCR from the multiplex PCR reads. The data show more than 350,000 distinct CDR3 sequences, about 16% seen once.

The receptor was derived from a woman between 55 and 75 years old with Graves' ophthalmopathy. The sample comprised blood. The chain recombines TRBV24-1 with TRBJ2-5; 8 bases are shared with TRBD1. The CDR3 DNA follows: TGTGCCACCAGTGATTCGGACAGGGTAGAGACCCAGTACTTC. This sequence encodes CATSDSDRVETQYF.